This TCR beta chain originates from a study of cytomegalovirus exposure and HLA in healthy donors. General study points: CMV antigen specificity of three CMV-associated chains was confirmed in vitro.

Germline V gene lookup returns CDR1 GTSNPN and CDR2 SVGIG (reference sequence). The CDR3 is 14 amino acids. Trimming stripped 0 bases from V and 4 bases from J, with 10 bases between. PCR primers comprised 60 Vbeta and 13 Jbeta primers. Sequencing was performed with immunoSEQ multiplex PCR; in TCRdb, only in-frame clones are kept and a portion is missing. The sample contains some 56,000 clones, approximately 82% of which appear only once. Comments on this clone: Antigen specificity is unknown.

This chain uses TRBV30 with TRBJ1-5; the D is unclear. The TCR comes from a man aged 45 to 65 in good health and CMV-seronegative. Source material: PBMCs. Here the CDR3 reads CAWSVPGGNQPQHF. The CDR3 bases are TGTGCCTGGAGTGTCCCAGGAGGTAATCAGCCCCAGCATTTT.